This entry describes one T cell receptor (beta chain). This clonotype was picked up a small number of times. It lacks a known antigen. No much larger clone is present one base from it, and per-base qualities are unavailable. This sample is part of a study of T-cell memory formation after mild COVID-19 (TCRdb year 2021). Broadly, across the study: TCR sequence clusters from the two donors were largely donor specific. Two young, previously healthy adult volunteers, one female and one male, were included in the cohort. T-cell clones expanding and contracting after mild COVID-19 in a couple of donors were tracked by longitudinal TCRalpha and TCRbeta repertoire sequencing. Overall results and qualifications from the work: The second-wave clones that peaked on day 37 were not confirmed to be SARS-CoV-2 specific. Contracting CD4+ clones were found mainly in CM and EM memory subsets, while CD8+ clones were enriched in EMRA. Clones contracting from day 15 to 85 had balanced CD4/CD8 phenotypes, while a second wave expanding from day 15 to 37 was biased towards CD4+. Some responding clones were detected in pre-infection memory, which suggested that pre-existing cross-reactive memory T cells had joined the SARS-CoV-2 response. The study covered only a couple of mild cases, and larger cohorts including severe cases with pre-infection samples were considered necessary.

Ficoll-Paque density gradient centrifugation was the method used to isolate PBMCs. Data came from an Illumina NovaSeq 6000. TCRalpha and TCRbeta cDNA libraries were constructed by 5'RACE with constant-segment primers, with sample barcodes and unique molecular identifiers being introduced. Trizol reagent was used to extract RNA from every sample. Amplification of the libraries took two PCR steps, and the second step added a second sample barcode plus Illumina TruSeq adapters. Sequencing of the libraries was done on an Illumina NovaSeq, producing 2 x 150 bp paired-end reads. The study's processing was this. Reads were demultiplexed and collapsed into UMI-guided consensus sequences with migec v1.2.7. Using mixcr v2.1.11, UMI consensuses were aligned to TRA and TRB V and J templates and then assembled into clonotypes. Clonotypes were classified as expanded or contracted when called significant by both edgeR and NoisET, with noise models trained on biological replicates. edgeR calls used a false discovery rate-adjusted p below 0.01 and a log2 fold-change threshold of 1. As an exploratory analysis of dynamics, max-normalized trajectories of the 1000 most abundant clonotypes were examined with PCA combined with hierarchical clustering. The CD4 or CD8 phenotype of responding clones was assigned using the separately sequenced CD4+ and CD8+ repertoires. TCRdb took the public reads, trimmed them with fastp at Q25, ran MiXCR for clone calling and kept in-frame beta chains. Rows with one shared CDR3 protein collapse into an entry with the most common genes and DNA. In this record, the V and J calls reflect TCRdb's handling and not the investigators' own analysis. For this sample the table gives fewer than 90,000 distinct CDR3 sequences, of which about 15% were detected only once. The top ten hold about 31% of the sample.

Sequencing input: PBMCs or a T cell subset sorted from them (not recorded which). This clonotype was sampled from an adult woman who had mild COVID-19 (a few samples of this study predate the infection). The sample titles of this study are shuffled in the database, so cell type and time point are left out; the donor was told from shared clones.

CDR3 sequence: CASSQGAGGDTQYF. The DNA sequence reads TGTGCCAGCAGCCAAGGAGCGGGGGGGGATACGCAGTATTTT. The sequence links TRBV4-2 to TRBJ2-3; 10 of the junction bases match TRBD2. According to the germline V gene, CDR1 reads LGHNA and CDR2 reads YNFKEQ. Including the terminal cysteine and phenylalanine, the CDR3 comprises 14 residues. The read is trimmed to its CDR3 DNA, 42 bases read in frame from base 1. Here V drops 1 base and J drops 6 bases, and the junction holds 1 base not matched to any gene.